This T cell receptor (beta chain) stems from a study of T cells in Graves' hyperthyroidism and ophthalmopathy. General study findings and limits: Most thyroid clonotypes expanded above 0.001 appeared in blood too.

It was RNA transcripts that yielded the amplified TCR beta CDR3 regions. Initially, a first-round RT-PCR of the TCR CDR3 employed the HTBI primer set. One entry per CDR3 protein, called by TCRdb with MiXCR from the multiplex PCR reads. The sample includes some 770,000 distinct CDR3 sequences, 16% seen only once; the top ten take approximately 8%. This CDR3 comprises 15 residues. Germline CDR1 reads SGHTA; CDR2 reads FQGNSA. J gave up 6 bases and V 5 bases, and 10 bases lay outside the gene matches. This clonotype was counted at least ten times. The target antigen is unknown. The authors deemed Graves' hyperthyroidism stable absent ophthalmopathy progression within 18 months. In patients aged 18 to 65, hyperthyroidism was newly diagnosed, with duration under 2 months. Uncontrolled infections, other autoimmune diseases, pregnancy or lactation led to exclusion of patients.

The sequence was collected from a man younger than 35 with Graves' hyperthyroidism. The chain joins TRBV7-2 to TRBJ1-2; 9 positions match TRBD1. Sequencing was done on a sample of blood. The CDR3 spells CASSPWDREVHGYTF. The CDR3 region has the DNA TGTGCCAGCAGCCCCTGGGACAGGGAGGTCCATGGCTACACCTTC.